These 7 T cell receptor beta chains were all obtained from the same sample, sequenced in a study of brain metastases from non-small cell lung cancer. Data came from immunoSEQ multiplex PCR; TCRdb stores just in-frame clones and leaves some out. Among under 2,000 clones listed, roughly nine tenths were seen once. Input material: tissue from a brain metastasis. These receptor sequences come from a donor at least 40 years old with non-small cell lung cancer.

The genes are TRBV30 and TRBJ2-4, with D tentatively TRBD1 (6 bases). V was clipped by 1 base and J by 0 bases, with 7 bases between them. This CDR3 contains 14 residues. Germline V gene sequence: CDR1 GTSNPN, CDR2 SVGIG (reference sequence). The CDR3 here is CAWSGQVAKNIQYF. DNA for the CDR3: TGTGCCTGGAGTGGACAGGTAGCCAAAAACATTCAGTACTTC.

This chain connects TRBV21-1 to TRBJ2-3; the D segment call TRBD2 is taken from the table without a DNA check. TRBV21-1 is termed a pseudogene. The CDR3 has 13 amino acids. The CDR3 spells CASSTPTIDTQYF. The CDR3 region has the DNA TGTGCCAGCAGCACCCCGACTATAGATACGCAGTATTTT.

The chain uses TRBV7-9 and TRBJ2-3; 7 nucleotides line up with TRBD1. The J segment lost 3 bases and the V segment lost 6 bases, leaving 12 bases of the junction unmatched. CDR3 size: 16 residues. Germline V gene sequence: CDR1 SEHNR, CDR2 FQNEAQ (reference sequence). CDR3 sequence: CASRRTGTGDTDTQYF. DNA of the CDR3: TGTGCCAGCAGGCGAACAGGTACAGGGGATACAGATACGCAGTATTTT. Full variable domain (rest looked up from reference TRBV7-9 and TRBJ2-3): DTGVSQNPRHKITKRGQNVTFRCDPISEHNRLYWYRQTLGQGPEFLTYFQNEAQLEKSRLLSDRFSAERPKGSFSTLEIQRTEQGDSAMYLCASRRTGTGDTDTQYFGPGTRLTVL.

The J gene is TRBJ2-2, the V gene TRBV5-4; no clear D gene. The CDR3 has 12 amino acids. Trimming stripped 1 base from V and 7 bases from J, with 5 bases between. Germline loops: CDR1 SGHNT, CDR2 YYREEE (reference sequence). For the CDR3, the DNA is TGTGCCAGCAGCTTGAAAAACGGGGAGCTGTTTTTT. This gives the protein CASSLKNGELFF. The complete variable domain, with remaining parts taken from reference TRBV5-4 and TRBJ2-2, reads ETGVTQSPTHLIKTRGQQVTLRCSSQSGHNTVSWYQQALGQGPQFIFQYYREEENGRGNFPPRFSGLQFPNYSSELNVNALELDDSALYLCASSLKNGELFFGEGSRLTVL.

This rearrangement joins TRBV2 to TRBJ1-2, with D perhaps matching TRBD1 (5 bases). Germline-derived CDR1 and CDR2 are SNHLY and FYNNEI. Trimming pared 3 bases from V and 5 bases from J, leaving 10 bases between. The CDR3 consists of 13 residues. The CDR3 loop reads CASSDTSGYGYTF. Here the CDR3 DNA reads TGTGCCAGCAGTGATACGTCAGGGTATGGCTACACCTTC.

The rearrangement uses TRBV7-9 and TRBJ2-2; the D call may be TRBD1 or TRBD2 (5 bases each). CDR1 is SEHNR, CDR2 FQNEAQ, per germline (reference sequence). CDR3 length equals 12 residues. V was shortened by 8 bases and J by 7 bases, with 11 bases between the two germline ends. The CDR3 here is CASGTIGGELFF. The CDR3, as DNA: TGTGCCAGCGGGACGATAGGCGGGGAGCTGTTTTTT.

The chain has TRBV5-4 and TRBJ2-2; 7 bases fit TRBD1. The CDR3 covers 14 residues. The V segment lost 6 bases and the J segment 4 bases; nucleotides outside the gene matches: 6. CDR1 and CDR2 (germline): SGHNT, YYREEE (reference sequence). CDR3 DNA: TGTGCCAGCACCGGGACAGTGGGCACCGGGGAGCTGTTTTTT. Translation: CASTGTVGTGELFF.